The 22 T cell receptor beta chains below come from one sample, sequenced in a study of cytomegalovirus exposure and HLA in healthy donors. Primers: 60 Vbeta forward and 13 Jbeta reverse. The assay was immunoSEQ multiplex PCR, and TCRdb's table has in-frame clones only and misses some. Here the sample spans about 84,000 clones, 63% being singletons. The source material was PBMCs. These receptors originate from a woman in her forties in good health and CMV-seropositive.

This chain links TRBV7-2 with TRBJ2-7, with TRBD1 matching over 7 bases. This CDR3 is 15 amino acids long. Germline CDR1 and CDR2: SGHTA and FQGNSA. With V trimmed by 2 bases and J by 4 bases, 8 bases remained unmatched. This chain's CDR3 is CASSLRYRGQYEQYF. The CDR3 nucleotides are TGTGCCAGCAGCTTACGCTACAGGGGCCAATACGAGCAGTACTTC.

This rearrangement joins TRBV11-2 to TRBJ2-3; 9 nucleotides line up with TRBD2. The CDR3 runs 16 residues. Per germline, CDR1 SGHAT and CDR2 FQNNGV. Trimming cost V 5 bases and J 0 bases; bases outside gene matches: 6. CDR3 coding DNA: TGTGCCAGCAGCAAGCTAGCGGGAACCAGCACAGATACGCAGTATTTT. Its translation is CASSKLAGTSTDTQYF.

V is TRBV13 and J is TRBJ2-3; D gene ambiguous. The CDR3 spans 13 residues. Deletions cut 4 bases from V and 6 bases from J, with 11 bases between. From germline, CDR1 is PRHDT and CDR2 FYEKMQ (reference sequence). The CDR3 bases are TGTGCCAGCAGCTCCTACCCGCCGGATACGCAGTATTTT. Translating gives CASSSYPPDTQYF.

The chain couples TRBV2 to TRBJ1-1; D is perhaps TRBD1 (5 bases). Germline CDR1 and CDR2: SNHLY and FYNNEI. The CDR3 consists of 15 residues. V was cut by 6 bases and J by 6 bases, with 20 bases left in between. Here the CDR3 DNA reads TGTGCCAGCAGGAGCCAGGGACTGCGCTGGCCTGAAGCTTTCTTT. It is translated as CASRSQGLRWPEAFF.

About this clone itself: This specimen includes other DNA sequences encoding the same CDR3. The CDR3 reads CASSSAYEQYF. CDR3 in DNA: TGTGCCAGCAGTTCCGCCTACGAGCAGTACTTC. V usage is TRBV28 and J usage is TRBJ2-7; no firm D call. Trimming stripped 4 bases from V and 2 bases from J, with 3 bases between. This CDR3 is 11 amino acids long. Germline CDR1 and CDR2: MDHEN and SYDVKM.

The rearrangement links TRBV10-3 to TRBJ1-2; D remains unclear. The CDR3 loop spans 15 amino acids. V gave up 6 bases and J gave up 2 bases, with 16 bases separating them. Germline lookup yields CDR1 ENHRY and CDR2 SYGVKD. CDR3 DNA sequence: TGTGCCATCAGGGCTCAATCGGGAATGAACTATGGCTACACCTTC. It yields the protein CAIRAQSGMNYGYTF.

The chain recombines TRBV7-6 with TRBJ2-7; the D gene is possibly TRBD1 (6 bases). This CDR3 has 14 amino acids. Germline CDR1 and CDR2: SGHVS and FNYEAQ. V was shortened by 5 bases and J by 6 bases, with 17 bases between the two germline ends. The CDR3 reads CASSMDSRSGEQYF. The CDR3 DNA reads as TGTGCCAGCAGCATGGACAGTCGTTCGGGCGAGCAGTACTTC.

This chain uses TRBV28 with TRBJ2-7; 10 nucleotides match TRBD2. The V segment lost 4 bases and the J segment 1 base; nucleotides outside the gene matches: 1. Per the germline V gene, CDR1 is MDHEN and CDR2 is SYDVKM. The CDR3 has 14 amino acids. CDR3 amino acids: CASSSAGGSYEQYF. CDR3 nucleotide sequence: TGTGCCAGCAGTTCAGCGGGAGGGTCCTACGAGCAGTACTTC. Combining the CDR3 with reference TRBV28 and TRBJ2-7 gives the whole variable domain DVKVTQSSRYLVKRTGEKVFLECVQDMDHENMFWYRQDPGLGLRLIYFSYDVKMKEKGDIPEGYSVSREKKERFSLILESASTNQTSMYLCASSSAGGSYEQYFGPGTRLTVT.

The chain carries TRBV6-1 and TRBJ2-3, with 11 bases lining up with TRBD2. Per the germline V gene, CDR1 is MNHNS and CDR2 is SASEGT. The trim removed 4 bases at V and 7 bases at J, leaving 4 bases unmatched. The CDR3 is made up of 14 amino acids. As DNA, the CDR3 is TGTGCCAGCAGTGGGGGACTAGCGGTTAATACGCAGTATTTT. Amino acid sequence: CASSGGLAVNTQYF.

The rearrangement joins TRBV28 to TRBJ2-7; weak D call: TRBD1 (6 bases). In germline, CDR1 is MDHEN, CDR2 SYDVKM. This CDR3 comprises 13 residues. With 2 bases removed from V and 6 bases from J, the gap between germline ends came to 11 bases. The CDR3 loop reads CASSLGTKSEQYF. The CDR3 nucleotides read TGTGCCAGCAGTTTAGGGACAAAGAGCGAGCAGTACTTC.

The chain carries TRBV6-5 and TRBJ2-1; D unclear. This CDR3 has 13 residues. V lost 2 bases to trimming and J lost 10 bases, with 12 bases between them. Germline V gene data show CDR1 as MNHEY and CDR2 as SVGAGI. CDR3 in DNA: TGTGCCAGCAGTTACCCACCGAGAGAGGAGCAGTTCTTC. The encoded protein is CASSYPPREEQFF.

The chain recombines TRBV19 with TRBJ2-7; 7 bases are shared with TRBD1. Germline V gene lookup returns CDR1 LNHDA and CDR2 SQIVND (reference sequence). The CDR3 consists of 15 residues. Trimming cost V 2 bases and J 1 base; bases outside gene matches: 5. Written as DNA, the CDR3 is TGTGCCAGTAGTATACGACCGACAGGGTCCTACGAGCAGTACTTC. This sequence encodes CASSIRPTGSYEQYF. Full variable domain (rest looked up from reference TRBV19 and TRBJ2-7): DGGITQSPKYLFRKEGQNVTLSCEQNLNHDAMYWYRQDPGQGLRLIYYSQIVNDFQKGDIAEGYSVSREKKESFPLTVTSAQKNPTAFYLCASSIRPTGSYEQYFGPGTRLTVT.

The CDR3 nucleotides read TGTGCCAGCAGCTTCTCCGGGAGGGCATCCAACGAGCAGTACTTC. Amino acids: CASSFSGRASNEQYF. V gene TRBV7-2 combines with J gene TRBJ2-7; 8 positions agree with TRBD2. The CDR3 has 15 residues. In germline, CDR1 is SGHTA, CDR2 FQGNSA. After removal of 3 bases from V and 5 bases from J, the junction contained 9 bases not matched to a gene. The complete variable domain, with remaining parts taken from reference TRBV7-2 and TRBJ2-7, reads GAGVSQSPSNKVTEKGKDVELRCDPISGHTALYWYRQSLGQGLEFLIYFQGNSAPDKSGLPSDRFSAERTGGSVSTLTIQRTQQEDSAVYLCASSFSGRASNEQYFGPGTRLTVT.

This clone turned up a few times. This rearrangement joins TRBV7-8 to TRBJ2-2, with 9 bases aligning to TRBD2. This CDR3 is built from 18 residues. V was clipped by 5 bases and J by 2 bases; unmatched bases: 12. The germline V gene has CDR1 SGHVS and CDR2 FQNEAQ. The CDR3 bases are TGTGCCAGCAGCCCCGAACGGCGGGGACTAGCCAACACCGGGGAGCTGTTTTTT. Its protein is CASSPERRGLANTGELFF.

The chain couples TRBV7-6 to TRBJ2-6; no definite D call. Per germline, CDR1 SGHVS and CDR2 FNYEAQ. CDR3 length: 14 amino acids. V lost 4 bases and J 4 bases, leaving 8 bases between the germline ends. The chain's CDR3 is CASSSPAGANVLTF. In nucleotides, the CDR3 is TGTGCCAGCAGCTCCCCAGCGGGGGCCAACGTCCTGACTTTC.

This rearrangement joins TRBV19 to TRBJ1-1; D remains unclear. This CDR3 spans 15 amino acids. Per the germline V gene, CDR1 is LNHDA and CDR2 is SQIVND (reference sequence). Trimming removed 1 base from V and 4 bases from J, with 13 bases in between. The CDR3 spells CASSIGEGTGTEAFF. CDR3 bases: TGTGCCAGTAGTATAGGAGAAGGCACGGGCACTGAAGCTTTCTTT.

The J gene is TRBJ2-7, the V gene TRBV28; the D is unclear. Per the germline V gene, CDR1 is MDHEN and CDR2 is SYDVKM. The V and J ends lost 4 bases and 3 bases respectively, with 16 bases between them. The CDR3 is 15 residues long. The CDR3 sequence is CASSSPLTRGYEQYF. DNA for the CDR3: TGTGCCAGCAGTTCCCCACTAACACGTGGCTACGAGCAGTACTTC.

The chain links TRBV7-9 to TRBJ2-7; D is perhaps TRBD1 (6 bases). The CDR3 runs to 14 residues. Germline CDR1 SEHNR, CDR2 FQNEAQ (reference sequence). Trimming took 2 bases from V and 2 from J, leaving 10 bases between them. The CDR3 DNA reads TGTGCCAGCAGCTTATTCCAGGGGCCCTACGAGCAGTACTTC. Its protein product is CASSLFQGPYEQYF.

CDR3 region: CASSAIISRSGSYEQYF. The DNA for the CDR3 is TGTGCCAGCAGCGCCATTATCTCGAGGAGCGGCTCCTACGAGCAGTACTTC. This rearrangement joins TRBV4-2 to TRBJ2-7; D is perhaps TRBD2 (5 bases). Germline assignment: CDR1 LGHNA and CDR2 YNFKEQ. This CDR3 is built from 17 residues. The V and J ends lost 5 bases and 0 bases respectively, with 20 bases between them.

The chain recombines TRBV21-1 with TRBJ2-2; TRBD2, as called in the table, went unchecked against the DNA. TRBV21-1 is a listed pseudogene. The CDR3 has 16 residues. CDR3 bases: TGTGCCAGCAGCAATGGGAGGGGCCAGAACACCGGGGAGCTGTTTTTT. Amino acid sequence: CASSNGRGQNTGELFF.

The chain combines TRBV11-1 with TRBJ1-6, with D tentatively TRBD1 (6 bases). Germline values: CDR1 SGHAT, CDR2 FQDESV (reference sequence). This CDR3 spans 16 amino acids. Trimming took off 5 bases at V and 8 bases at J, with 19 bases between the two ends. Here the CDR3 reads CASSATSGVRDSPLHF. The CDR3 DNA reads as TGTGCCAGCAGCGCCACATCAGGGGTTCGCGATTCACCCCTCCACTTT.

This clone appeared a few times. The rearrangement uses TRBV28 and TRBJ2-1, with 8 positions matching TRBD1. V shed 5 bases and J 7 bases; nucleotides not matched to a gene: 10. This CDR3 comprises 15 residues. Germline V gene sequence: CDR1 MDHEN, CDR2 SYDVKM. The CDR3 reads CASSRETGDRNEQFF. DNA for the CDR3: TGTGCCAGCAGTCGAGAGACAGGGGATAGGAATGAGCAGTTCTTC. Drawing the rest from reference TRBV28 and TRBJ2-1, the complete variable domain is DVKVTQSSRYLVKRTGEKVFLECVQDMDHENMFWYRQDPGLGLRLIYFSYDVKMKEKGDIPEGYSVSREKKERFSLILESASTNQTSMYLCASSRETGDRNEQFFGPGTRLTVL.